This T cell receptor (beta chain) was sequenced in a study of blood T cell repertoires in COVID-19. Here immunoSEQ multiplex PCR was the method, and the copy in TCRdb shows in-frame clones only, minus some. This sample has about 53,000 clones, with approximately 82% found just once. The CDR3 spans 17 residues. This rearrangement joins TRBV21-1 to TRBJ2-4; the D segment call TRBD2 is taken from the table without a DNA check. TRBV21-1 is reported as a pseudogene. The sample comprised peripheral blood. The TCR sequence derives from a human donor in a cohort sampled during active COVID-19. The CDR3, as DNA: TGTGCCAGCAGCAAAGGTTCAGCGGGAGGAGCCAAAAACATTCAGTACTTC. It is translated as CASSKGSAGGAKNIQYF.